The rows below give T cell receptor beta chains drawn from one sample of a study of beta chain features in type 1 diabetes. Produced via immunoSEQ multiplex PCR; TCRdb's table is partial and in-frame only. Of 110,000 to 150,000 clones in the sample, about 8.7% were seen once. Sequenced: central memory CD4+ T cells from blood. Receptor source: a man aged 18 to 29 in good health. The CDR3 runs from the conserved cysteine through the conserved F or W. Fields, in order: J gene, D gene, CDR3 length, clone size, V gene, CDR3 protein, CDR3 DNA. D genes are given only for firm matches. For some rows the clone size is stated as once, few or many, or as a class when expanded; others skip it.

j_gene: TRBJ1-3; d_gene: NA; len: 16; abundance: NA; v_gene: TRBV6-5; CDR3aa: CASSYSPTGLGNTIYF; CDR3nt: TGTGCCAGCAGTTACTCACCAACAGGGTTAGGAAACACCATATATTTT
j_gene: TRBJ2-1; d_gene: NA; len: 11; abundance: NA; v_gene: TRBV20-1; CDR3aa: CSAPRYNEQFF; CDR3nt: TGCAGTGCCCCCAGGTACAATGAGCAGTTCTTC
j_gene: TRBJ2-7; d_gene: TRBD1; len: 17; abundance: NA; v_gene: TRBV7-2; CDR3aa: CASSLDGRAGGFYEQYF; CDR3nt: TGTGCCAGCAGCTTAGATGGACGGGCAGGGGGCTTCTACGAGCAGTACTTC
j_gene: TRBJ2-1; d_gene: TRBD2; len: 16; abundance: NA; v_gene: TRBV19; CDR3aa: CASRRAGVSSYNEQFF; CDR3nt: TGTGCCAGTAGGCGAGCGGGGGTCTCCTCATACAATGAGCAGTTCTTC
j_gene: TRBJ2-7; d_gene: TRBD1; len: 14; abundance: few; v_gene: TRBV29-1; CDR3aa: CSVEGTGGRSEQYF; CDR3nt: TGCAGCGTTGAAGGGACAGGGGGCCGCTCCGAGCAGTACTTC
j_gene: TRBJ2-1; d_gene: TRBD2; len: 19; abundance: few; v_gene: TRBV7-2; CDR3aa: CASSSKGTSGSSSYNEQFF; CDR3nt: TGTGCCAGCAGCTCGAAAGGGACTAGCGGGTCGAGCTCCTACAATGAGCAGTTCTTC
j_gene: TRBJ1-1; d_gene: NA; len: 12; abundance: few; v_gene: TRBV6-1; CDR3aa: CASNERGTEAFF; CDR3nt: TGTGCCAGCAACGAACGAGGGACTGAAGCTTTCTTT
j_gene: TRBJ2-7; d_gene: NA; len: 14; abundance: few; v_gene: TRBV7-2; CDR3aa: CASSLGGKAYEQYF; CDR3nt: TGTGCCAGCAGCTTAGGTGGCAAAGCCTACGAGCAGTACTTC
j_gene: TRBJ2-1; d_gene: NA; len: 14; abundance: NA; v_gene: TRBV7-8; CDR3aa: CASSLPGSYNEQFF; CDR3nt: TGTGCCAGCAGCTTACCAGGCTCCTACAATGAGCAGTTCTTC
j_gene: TRBJ2-7; d_gene: TRBD1; len: 13; abundance: NA; v_gene: TRBV10-3; CDR3aa: CAISPGQTYEQYF; CDR3nt: TGTGCCATCAGTCCGGGACAGACTTACGAGCAGTACTTC
j_gene: TRBJ2-5; d_gene: NA; len: 14; abundance: NA; v_gene: TRBV11-2; CDR3aa: CASSLAVDQETQYF; CDR3nt: TGTGCCAGCAGCTTAGCTGTAGATCAAGAGACCCAGTACTTC
j_gene: TRBJ2-2; d_gene: TRBD2; len: 15; abundance: NA; v_gene: TRBV10-3; CDR3aa: CAIRATSGGDGELFF; CDR3nt: TGTGCCATCAGAGCCACTAGCGGGGGGGACGGGGAGCTGTTTTTT
j_gene: TRBJ2-1; d_gene: TRBD1; len: 14; abundance: few; v_gene: TRBV5-1; CDR3aa: CASSSGTGNNEQFF; CDR3nt: TGCGCCAGCAGCAGCGGGACAGGGAACAATGAGCAGTTCTTC
j_gene: TRBJ2-5; d_gene: TRBD2; len: 15; abundance: NA; v_gene: TRBV29-1; CDR3aa: CSVGGTSGNQETQYF; CDR3nt: TGCAGCGTTGGGGGGACTAGCGGAAACCAAGAGACCCAGTACTTC
j_gene: TRBJ2-1; d_gene: TRBD2; len: 13; abundance: many; v_gene: TRBV11-2; CDR3aa: CASSNSGGSEQFF; CDR3nt: TGTGCCAGCAGCAATAGCGGGGGGAGTGAGCAGTTCTTC
j_gene: TRBJ1-5; d_gene: NA; len: 14; abundance: few; v_gene: TRBV7-6; CDR3aa: CASSLGGGDHPQHF; CDR3nt: TGTGCCAGCAGCTTAGGCGGGGGCGACCATCCCCAGCATTTT
j_gene: TRBJ2-5; d_gene: TRBD1; len: 15; abundance: NA; v_gene: TRBV4-2; CDR3aa: CASSRFLGQQETQYF; CDR3nt: TGTGCCAGCAGCCGATTTTTGGGACAGCAAGAGACCCAGTACTTC
j_gene: TRBJ1-6; d_gene: NA; len: 14; abundance: NA; v_gene: TRBV6-5; CDR3aa: CASSQGAHNSPLHF; CDR3nt: TGTGCCAGCAGTCAGGGCGCCCATAATTCACCCCTCCACTTT
j_gene: TRBJ1-3; d_gene: NA; len: 15; abundance: NA; v_gene: TRBV29-1; CDR3aa: CSAGGMTSSGNTIYF; CDR3nt: TGCAGCGCCGGGGGAATGACGAGCTCTGGAAACACCATATATTTT
j_gene: TRBJ1-5; d_gene: TRBD1; len: 15; abundance: few; v_gene: TRBV5-1; CDR3aa: CASSWTGDSNQPQHF; CDR3nt: TGCGCCAGCAGCTGGACAGGAGATAGCAATCAGCCCCAGCATTTT
j_gene: TRBJ2-3; d_gene: NA; len: 13; abundance: NA; v_gene: TRBV11-1; CDR3aa: CASSRRRLDTQYF; CDR3nt: TGTGCCAGCAGCCGGAGGCGGCTGGATACGCAGTATTTT
j_gene: TRBJ2-2; d_gene: TRBD1; len: 15; abundance: NA; v_gene: TRBV5-4; CDR3aa: CASSEQGLDTGELFF; CDR3nt: TGTGCCAGCAGCGAACAGGGGTTGGACACCGGGGAGCTGTTTTTT
j_gene: TRBJ1-2; d_gene: NA; len: 13; abundance: NA; v_gene: TRBV18; CDR3aa: CASQTEGAYGYTF; CDR3nt: TGTGCCAGCCAAACAGAAGGGGCCTATGGCTACACCTTC
j_gene: TRBJ1-2; d_gene: TRBD1; len: 15; abundance: NA; v_gene: TRBV2; CDR3aa: CASSEAATGLYGYTF; CDR3nt: TGTGCCAGCAGTGAAGCCGCGACAGGGCTCTATGGCTACACCTTC
j_gene: TRBJ1-2; d_gene: NA; len: 16; abundance: few; v_gene: TRBV27; CDR3aa: CASSWLITGTPYGYTF; CDR3nt: TGTGCCAGCAGCTGGCTTATTACAGGGACCCCCTATGGCTACACCTTC
j_gene: TRBJ2-6; d_gene: TRBD1; len: 16; abundance: NA; v_gene: TRBV2; CDR3aa: CASSASGGSGANVLTF; CDR3nt: TGTGCCAGCAGCGCCTCAGGGGGCAGTGGGGCCAACGTCCTGACTTTC
j_gene: TRBJ2-6; d_gene: TRBD1; len: 15; abundance: many; v_gene: TRBV2; CDR3aa: CASSLQGAGANVLTF; CDR3nt: TGTGCCAGCAGCCTGCAGGGGGCTGGGGCCAACGTCCTGACTTTC
j_gene: TRBJ2-6; d_gene: NA; len: 16; abundance: NA; v_gene: TRBV11-2; CDR3aa: CASSLIVSSGANVLTF; CDR3nt: TGTGCCAGCAGCTTAATAGTTAGCTCTGGGGCCAACGTCCTGACTTTC
j_gene: TRBJ2-2; d_gene: NA; len: 14; abundance: few; v_gene: TRBV5-1; CDR3aa: CASSHGGPTGELFF; CDR3nt: TGCGCCAGCAGCCACGGGGGACCTACCGGGGAGCTGTTTTTT
j_gene: TRBJ2-3; d_gene: NA; len: 15; abundance: few; v_gene: TRBV6-6; CDR3aa: CASSNGGPSTDTQYF; CDR3nt: TGTGCCAGCAGTAACGGGGGACCTAGCACAGATACGCAGTATTTT
j_gene: TRBJ1-5; d_gene: TRBD1; len: 12; abundance: NA; v_gene: TRBV19; CDR3aa: CAIGQGDQPQHF; CDR3nt: TGTGCCATAGGACAGGGCGATCAGCCCCAGCATTTT
j_gene: TRBJ1-1; d_gene: NA; len: 16; abundance: NA; v_gene: TRBV7-9; CDR3aa: CASSNTPTVMNTEAFF; CDR3nt: TGTGCCAGCAGCAATACCCCTACGGTTATGAACACTGAAGCTTTCTTT
j_gene: TRBJ1-1; d_gene: TRBD1; len: 16; abundance: NA; v_gene: TRBV5-3; CDR3aa: CARSFGTGPMNTEAFF; CDR3nt: TGTGCCAGAAGCTTTGGGACAGGGCCCATGAACACTGAAGCTTTCTTT
j_gene: TRBJ2-1; d_gene: NA; len: 15; abundance: NA; v_gene: TRBV7-2; CDR3aa: CASSLTPGLLGEQFF; CDR3nt: TGTGCCAGCAGCTTAACGCCTGGACTCCTCGGTGAGCAGTTCTTC